Sequencing of this TCR beta chain was carried out in a study of neurological immune-mediated disorders. This clonotype was seen at least ten times. No antigen is known for it. The study drew its healthy controls from blood bank volunteers in Maryland, USA. Whole-study findings and limits: HTLV-1-associated myelopathy displayed the greatest TCR clonal expansion, and multiple sclerosis exhibited the smallest, lower than that of healthy controls.

One entry per CDR3 protein results from TCRdb running MiXCR on the 5' RACE reads. The table has under 80,000 distinct CDR3 sequences, 13% to 15% seen once. The TCR comes from a woman in her fifties or sixties in good health. The sequenced sample consisted of PBMCs.

CDR3 DNA sequence: TGTGCCAGCAGCCCTACAGGGAGGGGTGTCTATGGCTACACCTTC. This sequence encodes CASSPTGRGVYGYTF. The V call is TRBV3-1, the J call TRBJ1-2; D is perhaps TRBD1 (6 bases). The CDR3 has 15 amino acids. V lost 4 bases to trimming and J lost 4 bases, with 16 bases between them. The V gene's germline CDR1 is LGHDT and CDR2 YNNKEL (reference sequence).